This T cell receptor beta chain was recovered during a study of cytomegalovirus exposure and HLA in healthy donors. The CDR3 has 15 amino acids. A word on this clone: Antigen specificity is unknown.

General observations from the study: In vitro testing confirmed a few CMV-associated chains as specific for CMV antigens.

Here immunoSEQ multiplex PCR was the method, and the copy in TCRdb shows in-frame clones only, minus some. The profile shows fewer than 200,000 clones, approximately 96% of them singletons. V and J are TRBV21-1 and TRBJ2-7; the DNA was not compared with TRBD2, the D call given in the table. TRBV21-1 counts as a pseudogene. Source material: PBMCs. The sequence derives from a woman between 18 and 29 years old in good health and CMV-seronegative. Here the CDR3 reads CASSKGRGTTYEQYF. CDR3 nucleotide sequence: TGTGCCAGCAGCAAAGGACGGGGGACTACCTACGAGCAGTACTTC.